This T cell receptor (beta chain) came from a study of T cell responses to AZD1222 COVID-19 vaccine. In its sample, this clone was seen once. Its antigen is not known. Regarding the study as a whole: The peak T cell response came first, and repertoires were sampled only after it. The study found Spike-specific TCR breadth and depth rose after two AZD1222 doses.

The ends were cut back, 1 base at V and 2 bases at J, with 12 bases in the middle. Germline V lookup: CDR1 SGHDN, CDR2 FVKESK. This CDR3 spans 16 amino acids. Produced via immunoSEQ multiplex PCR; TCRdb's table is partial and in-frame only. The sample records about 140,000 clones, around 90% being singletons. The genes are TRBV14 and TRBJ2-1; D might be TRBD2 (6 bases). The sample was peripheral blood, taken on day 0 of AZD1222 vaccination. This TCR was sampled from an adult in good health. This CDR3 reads CASSQVAGKTYNEQFF. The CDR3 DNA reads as TGTGCCAGCAGCCAAGTTGCGGGAAAGACCTACAATGAGCAGTTCTTC.